Listed below are T cell receptor beta chains from one sample, sequenced in a study of cytomegalovirus exposure and HLA in healthy donors. Here immunoSEQ multiplex PCR was the method, and the copy in TCRdb shows in-frame clones only, minus some. The data show fewer than 140,000 clones, with roughly 77% seen just once and 2% to 3% held by the top ten. The sequenced sample consisted of PBMCs. The source is a man between 40 and 49 years old in good health and CMV-seronegative. CDR3s include the opening cysteine and the closing phenylalanine or tryptophan. A D gene is named only where the DNA matches it firmly. Clone size, where shown, is once, few, many, or a class for clones that have expanded.

>TRBD2|.|TRBJ2-5|TRBV7-9
TGTGCCAGCAGACCGGGGGGTTGGGAGACCCAGTACTTC
CASRPGGWETQYF
>.|.|TRBJ2-3|TRBV2
TGTGCCAGCAGTGAGATCGGAACTGGAGCAGATACGCAGTATTTT
CASSEIGTGADTQYF
>.|.|TRBJ1-6|TRBV7-9
TGTGCCAGCAGCTTAGCCCCAGCCTATAATTCACCCCTCCACTTT
CASSLAPAYNSPLHF
>TRBD1|.|TRBJ2-1|TRBV5-1
TGCGCCAGCAGCTTGGGGCAGGGGGCTAGTGAGCAGTTCTTC
CASSLGQGASEQFF
>.|.|TRBJ1-1|TRBV6-1
TGTGCCAGCAGTGTTACAGGTTTTGACACTGAAGCTTTCTTT
CASSVTGFDTEAFF
>.|once|TRBJ1-2|TRBV10-3
TGTGCCACAGATCCGGTTGGAGATCTGTATGGCTACACCTTC
CATDPVGDLYGYTF
>TRBD2|once|TRBJ2-3|TRBV4-2
TGTGCCAGCTCTGCTGGTCTAGCGGGGGTCCCAGAGGCAGATACGCAGTATTTT
CASSAGLAGVPEADTQYF
>TRBD2|.|TRBJ2-5|TRBV10-2
TGCGCCAGCAGGGTAGCGGGGGGCACCCAAGAGACCCAGTACTTC
CASRVAGGTQETQYF
>.|.|TRBJ2-7|TRBV7-9
TGTGCCAGCAGCTTAGTTCAGGGGAAGGGCCACGAGCAGTACTTC
CASSLVQGKGHEQYF
>TRBD2|.|TRBJ2-1|TRBV18
TGTGCCAGCTCGGGACTAGCGGGGGGAACCTTCTACAATGAGCAGTTCTTC
CASSGLAGGTFYNEQFF
>.|few|TRBJ2-5|TRBV27
TGTGCCAGCAGTTTTACCCGGGAAAACCAATACTTC
CASSFTRENQYF
>.|.|TRBJ1-1|TRBV19
TGTGCCAGTAGTGGGACAATGAACACTGAAGCTTTCTTT
CASSGTMNTEAFF
>.|.|TRBJ2-4|TRBV5-4
TGTGCCAGCAGCTTAGGCGGGGAAGCCAAAAACATTCAGTACTTC
CASSLGGEAKNIQYF
>.|.|TRBJ1-5|TRBV27
TGTGCCGACATTTCCCCCCAGCATTTT
CADISPQHF
>TRBD1|.|TRBJ2-7|TRBV12-5
TGTGCTAGTGGTTGGGGGACAGGGGGCGAGCAGTACTTC
CASGWGTGGEQYF
>.|.|TRBJ1-3|TRBV7-2
TGTGCCAGCAGCCCCCAGACAGGCCGCGGCGGAAACACCATATATTTT
CASSPQTGRGGNTIYF
>TRBD2|.|TRBJ2-1|TRBV28
TGTGCCAGCAGTCTAGGACTAGCGGGGGCAACTGGGAATGAGCAGTTCTTC
CASSLGLAGATGNEQFF
>.|.|TRBJ2-1|TRBV5-1
TGCGCCAGCAGCGGCAGGGAGGCGAGTGATGAGCAGTTCTTC
CASSGREASDEQFF
>.|.|TRBJ1-3|TRBV7-9
TGTGCCAGCCTAGTGACAGCCCAGAGCTCTGGAAACACCATATATTTT
CASLVTAQSSGNTIYF
>TRBD2|.|TRBJ2-1|TRBV7-9
TGTTCCAGCAGCTCCGGGACTACCGTGGTGACTGAGCAGTTCTTC
CSSSSGTTVVTEQFF
>.|.|TRBJ2-5|TRBV15
TGTGCCACCAGCAGAGATCCGGGCAGGGGTTGGGGAGAGACCCAGTACTTC
CATSRDPGRGWGETQYF
>.|.|TRBJ2-1|TRBV28
TGTGCCAGCACTTCCCCGGGACAATGGGGCGATGAGCAGTTCTTC
CASTSPGQWGDEQFF
>.|once|TRBJ1-2|TRBV5-5
TGTGCCAGCAGCCAACAGTTGATGGGCAGGGGCTATGGCTACACCTTC
CASSQQLMGRGYGYTF
>TRBD1|.|TRBJ2-7|TRBV10-3
TGTGCCACCGAGGACAGGGGAGACTCCTACGAGCAGTACTTC
CATEDRGDSYEQYF
>.|.|TRBJ2-5|TRBV11-2
TGTGCCAGCAGCTTTGGCATTCAAGAGACCCAGTACTTC
CASSFGIQETQYF
>TRBD1|.|TRBJ2-1|TRBV9
TGTGCCAGCAGCGCCGACAGGGATCGCCGGGGTAACAATGAGCAGTTCTTC
CASSADRDRRGNNEQFF
>.|.|TRBJ2-7|TRBV4-2
TGTGCCAGCAGCCAAGGCAGGGTCTCCTACGAGCAGTACTTC
CASSQGRVSYEQYF
>.|.|TRBJ1-2|TRBV28
TGTGCCAGCAGTCAACAGGGTATACCTAACTATGGCTACACCTTC
CASSQQGIPNYGYTF
>.|few|TRBJ1-2|TRBV7-2
TGTGCCAGCAGCTTACAGGGATCGGACTATGGCTACCCCTTC
CASSLQGSDYGYPF
>.|once|TRBJ1-5|TRBV28
TGTGCCAGCACCCGCGGTTCAGGCAATCAGCCCCAGCATTTT
CASTRGSGNQPQHF
>TRBD1|.|TRBJ2-2|TRBV2
TGTGCCAGCAGTGACCGGACAGGCGCGAACACCGGGGAGCTGTTTTTT
CASSDRTGANTGELFF
>TRBD1|.|TRBJ1-4|TRBV2
TGTGCCAGCAGTAGGGACAGACAGAATGAAAAACTGTTTTTT
CASSRDRQNEKLFF
>TRBD1|few|TRBJ1-5|TRBV7-9
TGTGCCAGCAGCTCAACAGGGGTGCAGCCCCAGCATTTT
CASSSTGVQPQHF
>TRBD2|.|TRBJ2-3|TRBV7-2
TGTGCCAGCAGGCGGGGGGGGACAGATACGCAGTATTTT
CASRRGGTDTQYF
>.|.|TRBJ1-2|TRBV29-1
TGCAGCGCCGGTGGGGGCAGCTTCTATGGCTACACCTTC
CSAGGGSFYGYTF
>.|.|TRBJ2-3|TRBV11-2
TGTGCCAGCAGCTTAAGGGAGGCGGGCAGCCGCCCAGATACGCAGTATTTT
CASSLREAGSRPDTQYF
>TRBD2|.|TRBJ2-5|TRBV5-1
TGCGCCAGCAGACCCAGCGGGGGTCGAGAGACCCAGTACTTC
CASRPSGGRETQYF
>TRBD1|.|TRBJ2-7|TRBV10-3
TGTGCCATCAGTGAGCCCGGGACAGGGGTCTCCTACGAGCAGTACTTC
CAISEPGTGVSYEQYF
>TRBD2|few|TRBJ2-3|TRBV10-3
TGTGCCATCAGCGCCGGGGGGGAGGGCACAGATACGCAGTATTTT
CAISAGGEGTDTQYF
>TRBD1|.|TRBJ2-3|TRBV5-1
TGCGCCAGCAGCTTGGAAGGGACAGGAAGCACAGATACGCAGTATTTT
CASSLEGTGSTDTQYF
>.|.|TRBJ1-2|TRBV6-1
TGTGCCAGCAGTGAACTGGAGGGTCGTGGCTACACCTTC
CASSELEGRGYTF